This TCR beta chain was retrieved from a study of blood T cell repertoires in COVID-19 (dated by TCRdb to the early 2020s). Notes on the research overall: The collaborator samples originated in the United States, Italy and Spain and spanned the acute and convalescent phases of COVID-19. The prospective study material was composed of cDNA or gDNA derived from T cells, B-cell-depleted T cells, or PBMCs. Subjects who had been exposed to COVID-19, were actively infected with it, or had recovered from it provided the deeply sampled blood TCRbeta repertoires that made up the dataset. The repertoires were released in a freely available public database meant as a resource for research on the immune response to SARS-CoV-2. The samples were drawn from the first 160 participants of the ongoing ImmuneRACE study and from 950 to 1,500 subjects provided by 6 global collaborators. The sample metadata nearly always contained a de-identified subject ID, COVID-19 status, age in years and sex. HLA class I and class II types, where available, came from metadata supplied by the sample provider rather than from assay-based typing.

Concerning this clone itself: Its antigen is not yet known. No per-base quality is available; no much larger clone lies one base away.

General conclusions and limits of the study: How much clinical and demographic metadata was included differed by source and by participant, and the metadata was provided uncurated.

In the prospective study, participants were about 18 to 95 years old, resided in about two dozen geographic areas of the United States, and were enrolled through a virtual design. In the prospective study, participants were assigned to cohorts based on the clinical history participants reported in a screening survey and a study questionnaire. ImmuneRACE Cohort 3 recovered participants were defined by two consecutive negative NP/OP PCR tests, healthcare professional clearance, or symptom resolution. In the prospective study, whole blood, serum and a nasopharyngeal or oropharyngeal swab were collected from each participant by mobile phlebotomists. Prospective study participants could optionally give additional blood draws and questionnaires over an approximately 2-month period. Prospective study blood samples were shipped either frozen or at room temperature before DNA extraction. Taken from cysteine to phenylalanine, the CDR3 has 14 residues. Only the CDR3 region is kept as DNA, spanning 42 bases read in frame from base 1. Sequences LGHDT (CDR1) and YNNKEL (CDR2) are obtained from the germline V gene (reference sequence). From V the trimming removes 3 bases and from J it removes 8 bases, while the gene matches leave 4 bases of the junction unaccounted for.

TCRbeta CDR3 regions were amplified from genomic DNA using the immunoSEQ Assay, a bias-controlled multiplex PCR. The study's processing was this. Within the assay, amplification of reference gene primers was used to estimate how many nucleated cells each sample contained. Sequence reads were collapsed and filtered to measure the absolute abundance of every unique TCRbeta CDR3 rearrangement. Productive Simpson clonality was computed per sample as the square root of Simpson's diversity index over productive rearrangements. Held by TCRdb, this immuneACCESS table contains in-frame sequences only and omits some clones. Under half of the omission traces to an unresolved V gene where checked; the cause of the rest is unknown. From that table come the V and J calls and clone size; the DNA was used to work out D and trimming. Here the sample has more than 400,000 clones; around 90% occur a single time. The ten largest clones take up around 0.6% of the sample.

This clonotype originated in a man aged 18 to 35 who had recovered from COVID-19. This sequence uses TRBV3-1 (or the pseudogene TRBV3-2) and TRBJ1-2, with 12 central nucleotides matching TRBD1. Sequencing input: PBMCs or T cells enriched from blood (not recorded which). The DNA sequence is given as TGTGCCAGCAGCCACCGGGACAGGGGGCTAGGCTACACCTTC. Translated, this is CASSHRDRGLGYTF.